One and the same sample provided the 11 T cell receptor beta chains below, sequenced in a study of cytomegalovirus exposure and HLA in healthy donors. The primer mix had 60 Vbeta and 13 Jbeta primers. Assay used: immunoSEQ multiplex PCR; TCRdb lists only in-frame clones, some missing. The sample consists of about 150,000 clones, approximately 80% of them appearing once. The material sequenced was PBMCs. These receptors were taken from a man aged 25 to 40 in good health and CMV-seronegative.

The chain carries TRBV25-1 and TRBJ2-3, with D possibly matching TRBD2 (6 bases). Deletions cut 2 bases from V and 2 bases from J, with 17 bases between. The CDR3 has 17 amino acids. Looked up from germline, CDR1 is MGHDK and CDR2 is SYGVNS. The CDR3 sequence is CASSENPHSGLTDTQYF. The CDR3 DNA sequence: TGTGCCAGCAGTGAAAACCCCCATAGCGGACTCACAGATACGCAGTATTTT.

This clone was counted between two and nine times. The chain employs TRBV10-3 and TRBJ1-1; D remains ambiguous. Germline CDR1 and CDR2: ENHRY and SYGVKD. The ends were cut back, 0 bases at V and 1 base at J, with 9 bases in the middle. The CDR3 runs 15 residues. The CDR3 sequence: CAISESVLRNTEAFF. DNA of the CDR3: TGTGCCATCAGTGAGTCGGTTCTGAGGAACACTGAAGCTTTCTTT.

The chain recombines TRBV5-1 with TRBJ2-3, with D possibly being TRBD2 (5 bases). Germline V gives CDR1 SGHRS, CDR2 YFSETQ. This CDR3 comprises 14 residues. V dropped 2 bases and J dropped 3 bases, with 10 bases sitting between them. The CDR3 DNA sequence: TGCGCCAGCAGCTTTCAGCGGCAGACAGATACGCAGTATTTT. Translated: CASSFQRQTDTQYF. The whole variable domain, filled in from reference TRBV5-1 and TRBJ2-3, reads KAGVTQTPRYLIKTRGQQVTLSCSPISGHRSVSWYQQTPGQGLQFLFEYFSETQRNKGNFPGRFSGRQFSNSRSEMNVSTLELGDSALYLCASSFQRQTDTQYFGPGTRLTVL.

The rearrangement joins TRBV7-2 to TRBJ2-1, with D tentatively TRBD2 (5 bases). The CDR3 has 14 residues. Germline V gives CDR1 SGHTA, CDR2 FQGNSA. V was cut by 5 bases and J by 5 bases, with 13 bases left in between. The CDR3 is CASSDYGPHNEQFF. The DNA of the CDR3 is TGTGCCAGCAGCGACTACGGACCACACAATGAGCAGTTCTTC.

This clone was seen repeatedly, ten times or more. This rearrangement joins TRBV4-2 to TRBJ2-7; the match to TRBD2 covers 11 bases. Per the germline V gene, CDR1 is LGHNA and CDR2 is YNFKEQ. The CDR3 spans 15 residues. The junction had 0 bases not matched to a gene; V was cut back by 1 base and J by 1 base. CDR3 in DNA: TGTGCCAGCAGCCAAGGACTAGCGGGGTCCTACGAGCAGTACTTC. It translates to CASSQGLAGSYEQYF.

This chain uses TRBV5-6 with TRBJ1-5; D gene uncertain. V lost 0 bases, J lost 1 base, and 17 bases lay in between. This CDR3 region has 18 residues. The germline CDR1 and CDR2 sequences are SGHDT and YYEEEE. CDR3 region: CASSLGGPWGGSNQPQHF. The DNA for the CDR3 is TGTGCCAGCAGCTTGGGAGGTCCTTGGGGAGGAAGCAATCAGCCCCAGCATTTT.

This clone appeared a single time. Here the CDR3 reads CASSLAGQGGNEQFF. The CDR3, as DNA: TGCGCCAGCAGCTTGGCGGGACAGGGGGGCAATGAGCAGTTCTTC. The rearrangement links TRBV5-1 to TRBJ2-1, with TRBD1 identical over 11 bases. This CDR3 spans 15 amino acids. Germline V CDR1 and CDR2: SGHRS, YFSETQ. The ends lost 0 bases at V and 6 bases at J; junction bases unmatched: 2.

This chain links TRBV7-9 with TRBJ2-7, with 7 bases aligning to TRBD2. The CDR3 runs 13 residues. Per germline, CDR1 SEHNR and CDR2 FQNEAQ (reference sequence). The V and J ends lost 5 bases and 3 bases, in that order; junction bases with no gene match: 4. The chain's CDR3 is CASSPRTSYEQYF. For the CDR3, the DNA is TGTGCCAGCAGCCCACGGACTAGCTACGAGCAGTACTTC.

The DNA of the CDR3 is TGTGCCAGCAGCCCCGACAGGGGAAGGTCCTACGAGCAGTACTTC. Translating it yields CASSPDRGRSYEQYF. The chain carries TRBV11-2 and TRBJ2-7; TRBD1 matches at 8 bases. This CDR3 is 15 amino acids long. The junction had 7 bases not matched to a gene; V was cut back by 5 bases and J by 1 base. Per the germline V gene, CDR1 is SGHAT and CDR2 is FQNNGV.

V gene TRBV19 combines with J gene TRBJ1-5, with 7 bases that match TRBD1. The V gene's germline CDR1 is LNHDA and CDR2 SQIVND (reference sequence). V gave up 7 bases and J gave up 5 bases; unmatched junction bases: 5. This CDR3 has 13 residues. Here the CDR3 reads CASNLGGDQPQHF. The DNA of the CDR3 is TGTGCCAGTAACCTAGGGGGCGATCAGCCCCAGCATTTT.

The chain couples TRBV12-5 to TRBJ2-1; D gene ambiguous. Germline assignment: CDR1 LGHNT and CDR2 FRNRAP. The CDR3 consists of 16 residues. The V gene lost 6 bases and the J gene lost 5 bases, with 20 bases spanning the gap. CDR3 nucleotide sequence: TGTGCTAGTGGGCCCTGGCCGACTCGATCCAACAATGAGCAGTTCTTC. This codes for CASGPWPTRSNNEQFF. The full variable domain, its missing parts supplied by reference TRBV12-5 and TRBJ2-1, is DARVTQTPRHKVTEMGQEVTMRCQPILGHNTVFWYRQTMMQGLELLAYFRNRAPLDDSGMPKDRFSAEMPDATLATLKIQPSEPRDSAVYFCASGPWPTRSNNEQFFGPGTRLTVL.